Reported below is one T cell receptor beta chain. Seattle's enrolled individuals joined amid active infection and were then monitored longitudinally. Per the original data handling: Counts of nucleated cells, estimated from reference gene primer amplification, were obtained. Some clones are missing from TCRdb's copy, which holds only in-frame ones; the method was immunoSEQ multiplex PCR. The DNA gave D and trimming, while V, J and clone size come from that table. The sample has about 16,000 clones; 85% to 90% are singletons. These data belong to a study of blood T cell repertoires in COVID-19. Sequenced: peripheral blood. This clonotype originated in an elderly woman with COVID-19, enrolled during active disease.

For the CDR3, the DNA is TGCGCCAGCAGGGACACGAGCTCCTACAATGAGCAGTTCTTC. Translation: CASRDTSSYNEQFF. V is TRBV5-1 and J is TRBJ2-1, with D possibly matching TRBD1 (5 bases). The length of the CDR3 is 14 residues. Germline V lookup: CDR1 SGHRS, CDR2 YFSETQ. The V gene lost 5 bases and the J gene lost 0 bases, with 9 bases spanning the gap. Combining the CDR3 with reference TRBV5-1 and TRBJ2-1 gives the whole variable domain KAGVTQTPRYLIKTRGQQVTLSCSPISGHRSVSWYQQTPGQGLQFLFEYFSETQRNKGNFPGRFSGRQFSNSRSEMNVSTLELGDSALYLCASRDTSSYNEQFFGPGTRLTVL.